The clone carrying this T cell receptor (beta chain) has a count of ten or more. Antigen unknown. V lost 4 bases to trimming and J lost 3 bases, with 17 bases between them. This CDR3 spans 15 amino acids. Germline V gene data show CDR1 as SGHRS and CDR2 as YFSETQ. The sample is drawn from a study of early T cells in non-severe SARS-CoV-2 infection. Study-wide background: Sequenced bulk RNA came from whole blood that was unsorted, and chains were unpaired.

Attachment of unique molecular identifiers to individual cDNA molecules was performed. TCRdb reprocessed the 5' RACE reads with MiXCR, giving one entry per CDR3 protein. The profile covers 55,000 to 70,000 distinct CDR3 sequences, with roughly 10% appearing a single time and around 8.3% taken by the ten largest. Study outcomes and limitations: In VDJdb matching, anti-spike CD8 responses were favored while private and CD4 specificities went missing.

The chain links TRBV5-1 to TRBJ2-7, with D perhaps matching TRBD2 (5 bases). The sequenced sample was whole blood. This clonotype originated in an adult who was a healthcare worker with PCR-confirmed SARS-CoV-2 infection or an uninfected control (not recorded which). Written as DNA, the CDR3 is TGCGCCAGCAGCCCCGGAGGCTCCCGGGTCTACGAGCAGTACTTC. Amino acids: CASSPGGSRVYEQYF.